What follows are 32 T cell receptor beta chains derived from one specimen sequenced in a study of T cells after somatic rescue of genetic block. TCRdb keeps only in-frame clones here, not all; method: immunoSEQ multiplex PCR. The sample carries fewer than 150,000 clones, about 93% recorded once. Material for sequencing was peripheral blood mononuclear cells (PBMCs). Receptors were obtained from a woman aged 18-29 years.

The V and J genes are TRBV7-2 and TRBJ2-3, with 11 bases matching TRBD2. CDR1 is SGHTA, CDR2 FQGNSA, per germline. V shed 2 bases and J 2 bases; nucleotides not matched to a gene: 3. The CDR3 length is 16 residues. CDR3 sequence (DNA): TGTGCCAGCAGCTTATTTAGCGGGGGGGTCACAGATACGCAGTATTTT. This encodes CASSLFSGGVTDTQYF.

The CDR3 reads CASSLASGVGIEQYF. The CDR3 DNA reads as TGTGCCAGCAGCTTAGCCTCGGGGGTCGGAATCGAGCAGTACTTC. The rearrangement uses TRBV7-2 and TRBJ2-7, with D perhaps matching TRBD2 (6 bases). V lost 0 bases to trimming and J lost 6 bases, with 15 bases between them. The CDR3 has 15 residues. The germline V gene has CDR1 SGHTA and CDR2 FQGNSA. Full variable domain (rest looked up from reference TRBV7-2 and TRBJ2-7): GAGVSQSPSNKVTEKGKDVELRCDPISGHTALYWYRQSLGQGLEFLIYFQGNSAPDKSGLPSDRFSAERTGGSVSTLTIQRTQQEDSAVYLCASSLASGVGIEQYFGPGTRLTVT.

The chain links TRBV5-8 to TRBJ1-5; no clear D. Germline CDR1 and CDR2: SGHTS and YDEGEE. This CDR3 is built from 15 residues. Trimming cost V 4 bases and J 0 bases, with 11 bases left between them. The CDR3 coding sequence is TGTGCCAGCAGCCCAGTCACACTTAGCAATCAGCCCCAGCATTTT. This sequence encodes CASSPVTLSNQPQHF.

The V call is TRBV10-3, the J call TRBJ2-2, with 7 bases that match TRBD2. After removal of 1 base from V and 1 base from J, the junction contained 6 bases not matched to a gene. The CDR3 runs 17 residues. CDR1 and CDR2 from the germline V gene are ENHRY and SYGVKD. CDR3 sequence reads: CAISELAGELNTGELFF. The CDR3 nucleotides read TGTGCCATCAGTGAGTTGGCGGGGGAATTGAACACCGGGGAGCTGTTTTTT.

V and J are TRBV4-2 and TRBJ2-5; 10 bases are shared with TRBD2. This CDR3 is built from 16 residues. Per germline, CDR1 LGHNA and CDR2 YNFKEQ. The V segment lost 2 bases and the J segment 5 bases; nucleotides outside the gene matches: 8. The CDR3 nucleotides read TGTGCCAGCAGCCAAAGTCCAGCGGGGGGGCCGGAGACCCAGTACTTC. Protein: CASSQSPAGGPETQYF.

The chain is built from TRBV4-1 and TRBJ2-4; D is unresolved. The length of the CDR3 is 14 residues. Germline CDR1 MGHRA, CDR2 YSYEKL. The V end was cut by 0 bases, the J end by 6 bases, with 9 bases between. CDR3 DNA: TGCGCCAGCAGCCAAGAAAAGGTTAGAAACATTCAGTACTTC. Translating gives CASSQEKVRNIQYF.

This clone came up once. The chain links TRBV5-1 to TRBJ2-7; D could derive from TRBD1 or TRBD2 (5 bases each). This CDR3 has 17 amino acids. The V gene's germline CDR1 is SGHRS and CDR2 YFSETQ. V lost 0 bases and J lost 2, with 18 bases in between. CDR3: CASSLGQLQRGAYEQYF. In nucleotides, the CDR3 is TGCGCCAGCAGCTTGGGACAGCTCCAACGGGGTGCCTACGAGCAGTACTTC.

As DNA, the CDR3 is TGTGCCAGCAGCTTGGCCTCGACTAGCGGGGGGGCTTATGAGCAGTTCTTC. Its protein is CASSLASTSGGAYEQFF. This chain uses TRBV5-6 with TRBJ2-1, with 14 bases that match TRBD2. CDR3 length equals 17 residues. Germline values: CDR1 SGHDT, CDR2 YYEEEE. V dropped 0 bases and J dropped 8; count of bases not matched to a gene: 7.

The chain recombines TRBV5-6 with TRBJ2-2; 10 nucleotides line up with TRBD2. Trimming took 0 bases from V and 3 from J; bases not matched to a gene: 2. Germline V gene data show CDR1 as SGHDT and CDR2 as YYEEEE. The CDR3 spans 16 residues. The CDR3 here is CASSLELAGDTGELFF. The CDR3 bases are TGTGCCAGCAGCTTGGAGCTAGCGGGGGACACCGGGGAGCTGTTTTTT.

The chain combines TRBV6-5 with TRBJ1-2, with no clear D. The CDR3 contains 15 residues. Trimming stripped 2 bases from V and 3 bases from J, with 13 bases between. CDR1 is MNHEY and CDR2 is SVGAGI in the germline V gene. In DNA, the CDR3 is TGTGCCAGCAGTTACAAGGCCTTTCGGGACTATGGCTACACCTTC. It encodes CASSYKAFRDYGYTF.

Only one count was recorded for this clone. The V call is TRBV14, the J call TRBJ2-3; 7 positions match TRBD1. Trimming removed 3 bases from V and 2 bases from J; junction bases left unmatched: 5. Germline V CDR1 and CDR2: SGHDN, FVKESK. The length of the CDR3 is 15 residues. In DNA form, the CDR3 reads TGTGCCAGCAGCCACAGAGGGGGCACCACAGATACGCAGTATTTT. This gives the protein CASSHRGGTTDTQYF. Full variable domain (remainder filled in from reference TRBV14 and TRBJ2-3): EAGVTQFPSHSVIEKGQTVTLRCDPISGHDNLYWYRRVMGKEIKFLLHFVKESKQDESGMPNNRFLAERTGGTYSTLKVQPAELEDSGVYFCASSHRGGTTDTQYFGPGTRLTVL.

This clone was detected once. This CDR3 is CASSEVKREETQYF. In DNA, the CDR3 is TGTGCCAGCAGTGAGGTCAAGAGGGAAGAGACCCAGTACTTC. The chain couples TRBV25-1 to TRBJ2-5; maybe TRBD2 (5 bases). The germline CDR1 and CDR2 sequences are MGHDK and SYGVNS. This CDR3 has 14 residues. The V end was cut by 3 bases, the J end by 3 bases, with 11 bases between.

The V call is TRBV6-4, the J call TRBJ2-1, with 8 bases identical to TRBD2. CDR3 length equals 16 residues. The trim removed 5 bases at V and 2 bases at J, leaving 8 bases unmatched. Germline assignment: CDR1 MRHNA and CDR2 SNTAGT. The CDR3 nucleotides are TGTGCCAGCAGTCCCGGGGCGGGGGGACCCTACAATGAGCAGTTCTTC. Encoded protein: CASSPGAGGPYNEQFF.

The V gene is TRBV7-2, the J gene TRBJ1-3; TRBD1 is a possible D gene (5 bases). V lost 3 bases, J lost 11 bases, and 11 bases lay in between. This CDR3 comprises 12 residues. Germline V gene lookup returns CDR1 SGHTA and CDR2 FQGNSA. As DNA, the CDR3 is TGTGCCAGCAGCTTCGGCTGGGACCCCATATATTTT. Translating it yields CASSFGWDPIYF. Based on the CDR3 plus reference TRBV7-2 and TRBJ1-3, the full variable domain is GAGVSQSPSNKVTEKGKDVELRCDPISGHTALYWYRQSLGQGLEFLIYFQGNSAPDKSGLPSDRFSAERTGGSVSTLTIQRTQQEDSAVYLCASSFGWDPIYFGEGSWLTVV.

The CDR3 spells CASSLVIRSSYNEQFF. CDR3 sequence (DNA): TGCGCCAGCAGCTTGGTCATAAGGTCTTCCTACAATGAGCAGTTCTTC. The rearrangement uses TRBV5-1 and TRBJ2-1; D is undetermined. Germline values: CDR1 SGHRS, CDR2 YFSETQ. The length of the CDR3 is 16 residues. V lost 0 bases and J lost 1, with 11 bases in between.

The J gene is TRBJ1-4, the V gene TRBV6-1, with D uncertain. The V end lost 8 bases, the J end lost 4 bases, and 14 bases lay between the germline ends. CDR1 is MNHNS, CDR2 SASEGT, per germline. CDR3 size: 14 residues. CDR3 region: CASRSGLDNEKLFF. The CDR3 DNA reads TGTGCCAGCCGATCCGGGCTGGATAATGAAAAACTGTTTTTT.

This chain connects TRBV7-7 to TRBJ1-6; 9 bases map to TRBD1. This CDR3 region has 18 residues. Trimming at V came to 0 bases and at J to 9 bases, leaving 12 bases not matched to a gene. CDR1 is SSHAT and CDR2 is FNYEAQ in the germline V gene (reference sequence). The CDR3 DNA reads as TGTGCCAGCAGCTTAGCCCTTAGACAGGGGGAGGGGAGTTCACCCCTCCACTTT. Translated: CASSLALRQGEGSSPLHF. Full variable domain (remainder filled in from reference TRBV7-7 and TRBJ1-6): GAGVSQSPRYKVTKRGQDVTLRCDPISSHATLYWYQQALGQGPEFLTYFNYEAQPDKSGLPSDRFSAERPEGSISTLTIQRTEQRDSAMYRCASSLALRQGEGSSPLHFGNGTRLTVT.

Only one count was recorded for this clone. The CDR3 sequence: CASSERATSYEQYF. CDR3 sequence (DNA): TGCGCCAGCAGTGAGAGGGCGACATCCTACGAGCAGTACTTC. The chain has TRBV5-1 and TRBJ2-7, with a tentative D call TRBD2 (5 bases). CDR1 is SGHRS and CDR2 is YFSETQ in the germline V gene. The V and J ends lost 5 bases and 1 base respectively, with 13 bases between them. The CDR3 contains 14 residues.

V usage is TRBV29-1 and J usage is TRBJ2-1; the match to TRBD1 covers 8 bases. The V gene end was trimmed by 7 bases and the J gene end by 4 bases; junction bases not matched to a gene: 9. Per the germline V gene, CDR1 is SQVTM and CDR2 is ANQGSEA. This CDR3 region has 14 residues. CDR3 DNA sequence: TGCAGCGCGTACACGGGACAGGTTTACAATGAGCAGTTCTTC. Protein sequence: CSAYTGQVYNEQFF.

This clone appeared once. The chain combines TRBV5-1 with TRBJ1-3; D ambiguous. Germline loops: CDR1 SGHRS, CDR2 YFSETQ. Trimming removed 2 bases at V and 0 bases at J, with 12 bases between. This CDR3 comprises 16 residues. CDR3: CASSFSDKNSGNTIYF. CDR3 nucleotide sequence: TGCGCCAGCAGCTTCTCCGATAAGAACTCTGGAAACACCATATATTTT.

This clone has a handful of counts. This rearrangement joins TRBV19 to TRBJ1-2; the D is unclear. The V end was cut by 4 bases, the J end by 5 bases, with 5 bases between. Germline CDR1 reads LNHDA; CDR2 reads SQIVND (reference sequence). This CDR3 is built from 11 residues. The CDR3 DNA reads TGTGCCAGTAGTACGATTTATGGCTACACCTTC. Translated, it gives CASSTIYGYTF.

The J gene is TRBJ1-5, the V gene TRBV7-6, with D hard to call. The germline CDR1 and CDR2 sequences are SGHVS and FNYEAQ. V lost 1 base to trimming and J lost 4 bases, with 5 bases between them. This CDR3 has 13 amino acids. The DNA of the CDR3 is TGTGCCAGCAGCTTAGACCCAAATCAGCCCCAGCATTTT. It specifies CASSLDPNQPQHF.

The chain recombines TRBV19 with TRBJ2-2; no definite D call. V lost 1 base and J 2 bases, leaving 5 bases between the germline ends. The CDR3 totals 14 residues. Germline assignment: CDR1 LNHDA and CDR2 SQIVND (reference sequence). For the CDR3, the DNA is TGTGCCAGTAGTATAGTCAGAAACACCGGGGAGCTGTTTTTT. Translation gives CASSIVRNTGELFF.

The rearrangement joins TRBV4-2 to TRBJ2-3, with no clear D. The CDR3 has 14 amino acids. Germline V gene lookup returns CDR1 LGHNA and CDR2 YNFKEQ. V shed 0 bases and J shed 2 bases, with 6 bases lying between them. The CDR3 spells CASSQEPDTDTQYF. CDR3 in DNA: TGTGCCAGCAGCCAAGAACCCGACACAGATACGCAGTATTTT.

The genes are TRBV18 and TRBJ2-7, with D tentatively TRBD1 (5 bases). V lost 4 bases, J lost 0 bases, and 16 bases lay in between. The CDR3 is 16 residues long. Germline CDR1 reads KGHSH; CDR2 reads LQKENI. CDR3 sequence (DNA): TGTGCCAGCTCACTAACGACAGTTCTCAGCTCCTACGAGCAGTACTTC. Its translation is CASSLTTVLSSYEQYF.

CDR3 amino acids: CASSKGGLNTEAFF. The CDR3 DNA follows: TGTGCCAGCAGTAAGGGAGGGTTAAACACTGAAGCTTTCTTT. V usage is TRBV11-3 and J usage is TRBJ1-1; unclear D gene. Germline CDR1 is SGHNT and CDR2 is YENEEA. V lost 6 bases and J lost 2, with 13 bases in between. The CDR3 extends over 14 amino acids.

V usage is TRBV10-3 and J usage is TRBJ1-5, with 7 bases aligning to TRBD1. There are 12 residues in the CDR3. From germline, CDR1 is ENHRY and CDR2 SYGVKD. With V trimmed by 10 bases and J by 6 bases, 6 bases remained unmatched. As DNA, the CDR3 is TGTGCCACCAGGGGGGTAGGTCAGCCCCAGCATTTT. Its translation is CATRGVGQPQHF.

V and J are TRBV5-6 and TRBJ2-5, with D maybe TRBD2 (5 bases). Looked up from germline, CDR1 is SGHDT and CDR2 is YYEEEE. The CDR3 spans 15 residues. V was clipped by 4 bases and J by 8 bases, with 21 bases between them. CDR3: CASSPRGSASGTQYF. The CDR3 bases are TGTGCCAGCAGCCCCCGGGGTAGCGCCAGCGGTACCCAGTACTTC.

The chain uses TRBV6-5 and TRBJ1-6; TRBD1 aligns across 9 bases. CDR1 and CDR2 from the germline V gene are MNHEY and SVGAGI. This CDR3 has 14 residues. With 6 bases clipped from V and 10 bases from J, the junction kept 7 bases outside the gene matches. CDR3 sequence: CASRIQGAGSPLHF. The CDR3 region has the DNA TGTGCCAGCAGAATACAGGGGGCTGGATCACCCCTCCACTTT.

This clone was counted once. The chain uses TRBV7-9 and TRBJ1-6; D gene unclear. The CDR3 has 12 amino acids. Germline CDR1 SEHNR, CDR2 FQNEAQ (reference sequence). Trimming took off 4 bases at V and 8 bases at J, with 6 bases between the two ends. CDR3 sequence reads: CASSSPDSPLHF. The CDR3 DNA is TGTGCCAGCAGCTCCCCCGATTCACCCCTCCACTTT.

The chain joins TRBV7-9 to TRBJ2-1; maybe TRBD1 (6 bases). The ends were cut back, 4 bases at V and 4 bases at J, with 20 bases in the middle. The CDR3 is 17 amino acids. Germline-derived CDR1 and CDR2 are SEHNR and FQNEAQ (reference sequence). CDR3 DNA sequence: TGTGCCAGCAGCTCCCGGTACGGACAGCCAGAATACAATGAGCAGTTCTTC. The encoded protein is CASSSRYGQPEYNEQFF.

V and J are TRBV10-1 and TRBJ2-4; 9 bases are shared with TRBD1. J lost 3 bases, V lost 9 bases, and 18 bases had no gene match. The CDR3 runs 18 residues. The germline V gene encodes CDR1 WNHNN and CDR2 SYGVQD (reference sequence). CDR3 DNA: TGCGCCAGGAATCCGGGACAGGGTGGGGGTTTGGGCAAAAACATTCAGTACTTC. This sequence encodes CARNPGQGGGLGKNIQYF.